This T cell receptor (beta chain) was sequenced in a study of Ad26.COV2.S vaccination and SARS-CoV-2 variants (dated by TCRdb to the early 2020s). General notes on the study: Vaccine-arm donors were drawn from COV1001, a multicentre, randomized, double-blind, placebo-controlled phase I-IIa trial of Ad26.COV2.S in healthy adults. Ad26.COV2.S was given intramuscularly at 5x10^10 or 1x10^11 viral particles, as a single shot or as two shots 56 days apart. TCRbeta repertoire sequencing served as the tool for gauging how specific and how broad the SARS-CoV-2-reactive T cell receptors were following Ad26.COV2.S vaccination. The TCR-sequenced set comprised around 30 samples: around 20 Ad26.COV2.S vaccine recipients, 5 placebo recipients and 8 SARS-CoV-2 convalescent individuals. Trial participants were randomized into five groups of five, in which low-dose or high-dose Ad26.COV2.S was given once or twice, or placebo was given on both occasions. Blinding of investigators to trial group allocation was maintained during experiments and outcome assessment. On the study overall, not on this receptor specifically: Substantial breadth of spike-specific CD8+ and CD4+ T cell responses was reported after vaccination. The study lacked the statistical power to compare responses across vaccine doses or regimens. Higher spike-specific TCR breadth was observed in Ad26.COV2.S recipients than in placebo recipients (P = 0.0014). The authors noted that total T cell responses may have been underestimated by the TCR breadth and depth analyses. Non-spike TCR breadth was comparable between vaccine and placebo recipients, consistent with the vaccine containing only spike.

Points on this clone: Its cognate antigen has yet to be identified. One base away there is no much larger clone; base qualities are not given.

At the junction V is shortened by 5 bases and J by 9 bases, with 11 bases in between. From a lookup of the germline V gene, CDR1 and CDR2 are SGHTA and FQGTGA. The CDR3 goes from the cysteine to the phenylalanine over 12 residues. The DNA shown is the 36-base CDR3, in frame from base 1. The sample's treatment or condition label, in plain terms: approximately 18 received Ad26.COV2.S at low or high dose, single or two shots; several received placebo; per-sample allocation not given. For vaccine and placebo recipients, the sequenced repertoires came from samples collected on day 63 after the first injection. Cohort 1b enrolled about 25 adults aged 18-55 years at a single site in Boston, USA, between 29 July and 7 August 2020. As a vaccine, Ad26.COV2.S was a replication-incompetent adenovirus type 26 vector that expressed a prefusion-stabilized SARS-CoV-2 spike protein derived from the original Wuhan strain.

TCRbeta CDR3 regions were sequenced with the immunoSEQ Assay. After extraction, genomic DNA underwent amplification by bias-controlled multiplex PCR, followed by high-throughput sequencing. In the source study's methods: To quantify the absolute abundance of every unique TCRbeta CDR3 region, sequences were collapsed and filtered. T cell fraction was estimated by normalizing TCRbeta template counts to usable DNA, with usable DNA measured through amplification of reference genes found in all nucleated cells. Repertoire TCRs were annotated as SARS-CoV-2-specific when V gene, CDR3 amino acid sequence and J gene were exactly matched to a known reactive TCR set. The reference SARS-CoV-2 TCR set was derived from MIRA and filtered for enrichment in COVID-19-positive ImmuneCODE repertoires, a step that removed public or cross-reactive TCRs. Using the MIRA antigens, annotated TCRs were further analysed by specific ORF or by position within an ORF. Breadth was defined as the number of annotated unique rearrangements divided by the total number of unique productive rearrangements, and depth was defined as the summed frequency of the annotated unique rearrangements. Two-sided Wilcoxon rank-sum tests were applied when comparing TCR breadth between groups. TCRdb took over this immuneACCESS table, retaining in-frame rearrangements with V and J assigned. Such tables are incomplete; in checked studies, under half of the missing clones stem from an unresolved V gene, and the remainder is unexplained. V and J calls plus clone size are reproduced from that table; the DNA served to infer D and trimming. In all, the sample holds 450,000 to 550,000 clones, and 89% of those were seen once. The ten largest clones add up to just over 2.5% of the sample.

Sequenced here: peripheral blood, sampled in a trial of Ad26.COV2.S vaccine versus placebo. The chain was built from TRBV7-3 and TRBJ2-1; no D gene can be assigned with confidence. This clonotype originated in a person between 18 and 60 years old who received the Ad26.COV2.S COVID-19 vaccine or a placebo. The DNA sequence is as follows: TGTGCCAGCAGCCGATGGGCCGGTGAGCAGTTCTTC. This gives the protein CASSRWAGEQFF.